The text below deals with one TCR beta chain. CDR3 size: 16 residues. CDR1 MDHEN and CDR2 SYDVKM come from the germline V gene. V gave up 3 bases and J gave up 6 bases; unmatched junction bases: 10. TCRdb's table, derived via immunoSEQ multiplex PCR, lists solely in-frame clones and lacks some. Of some 250,000 clones in the sample, more than 70% were seen once. This sample stems from a study of blood T cell repertoires in COVID-19. In the study overall: From T cells, B-cell-depleted T cells, or PBMCs came the material, which was cDNA or gDNA.

The sequence came from a man older than 75 with acute or convalescent COVID-19. This sequence joins TRBV28 and TRBJ2-1, with TRBD2 identical over 8 bases. Sequencing was performed on peripheral blood. CDR3 region: CASSFILAERRNEQFF. The CDR3, as DNA: TGTGCCAGCAGTTTCATACTAGCGGAGAGGCGCAATGAGCAGTTCTTC.